Listed here are 9 T cell receptor beta chains from one sample, sequenced in a study of cytomegalovirus exposure and HLA in healthy donors. PCR involved 60 Vbeta and 13 Jbeta primers. The method was immunoSEQ multiplex PCR; TCRdb's version includes in-frame clones alone and lacks a portion of them. Of about 120,000 clones in the sample, approximately 80% are singletons; the top ten hold about 1.8%. Sample: PBMCs. The source is a man in his forties in good health and CMV-seronegative.

This clone was seen a single time. The chain carries TRBV4-1 and TRBJ2-3; D is unclear. The CDR3 is 13 amino acids. CDR1 and CDR2 (germline): MGHRA, YSYEKL. V lost 4 bases to trimming and J lost 2 bases, with 7 bases between them. CDR3 protein: CASSRAATDTQYF. In DNA, the CDR3 is TGCGCCAGCAGCCGAGCCGCCACAGATACGCAGTATTTT.

As to this clone: Germline and junction disagree at one end, which may indicate a read error. This sequence joins TRBV11-2 and TRBJ1-2, with a weak D call TRBD1 (5 bases). From germline, CDR1 is SGHAT and CDR2 FQNNGV. The CDR3 is made up of 14 amino acids. The CDR3 sequence is CASSFQGGNSGYTF. In DNA, the CDR3 is TGTGCCAGCAGCTTTCAGGGCGGAAACTCTGGCTACACCTTC.

CDR3 DNA: TGTGCCAGCAGCCCCGAGTCGGCTAGCGGGTTCTTC. This codes for CASSPESASGFF. This sequence joins TRBV11-1 and TRBJ2-1, with 7 positions matching TRBD2. The CDR3 spans 12 residues. V trimming: 5 bases; J trimming: 15 bases; junction bases outside the gene matches: 10. The germline V gene encodes CDR1 SGHAT and CDR2 FQDESV (reference sequence).

This rearrangement joins TRBV5-1 to TRBJ1-1; TRBD1 is a possible D gene (5 bases). Trimming took 4 bases from V and 3 from J, leaving 16 bases between them. The CDR3 runs to 15 residues. The germline gives CDR1 SGHRS, CDR2 YFSETQ. Here the CDR3 DNA reads TGCGCCAGCAGCCTCCTTCAGGGATCGTACACTGAAGCTTTCTTT. The encoded protein is CASSLLQGSYTEAFF.

V is TRBV6-6 and J is TRBJ1-6, with 7 bases matching TRBD1. The V gene end was trimmed by 6 bases and the J gene end by 7 bases; junction bases not matched to a gene: 6. The CDR3 length is 14 residues. CDR1 is MNHNY, CDR2 SVGAGI, per germline (reference sequence). The CDR3 reads CASRTGTANSPLHF. The CDR3 DNA follows: TGTGCCAGCAGGACCGGGACAGCAAATTCACCCCTCCACTTT.

The chain uses TRBV6-4 and TRBJ1-1; D gene ambiguous. V was trimmed by 0 bases and J by 5 bases, leaving 7 bases between them. The CDR3 consists of 13 residues. CDR1 is MRHNA and CDR2 is SNTAGT in the germline V gene. The CDR3 sequence: CASSDSSGTEAFF. In DNA form, the CDR3 reads TGTGCCAGCAGTGACTCGAGCGGGACTGAAGCTTTCTTT.

This chain joins TRBV21-1 and TRBJ1-2. TRBV21-1 is tagged as a pseudogene. The CDR3 is 16 amino acids. DNA for the CDR3: TGTGCCAGCAGCAACCCCGGAGCCAAGGACGGGGATGGCTACACCTTC. It encodes CASSNPGAKDGDGYTF.

This chain joins TRBV2 and TRBJ2-1; 10 nucleotides align to TRBD2. The V and J ends lost 5 bases and 6 bases, in that order; junction bases with no gene match: 10. CDR3 length: 16 amino acids. Germline assignment: CDR1 SNHLY and CDR2 FYNNEI. The CDR3 region has the DNA TGTGCCAGCAGTTGGCCTAGCGGGAGTTATGGCAATGAGCAGTTCTTC. Translation gives CASSWPSGSYGNEQFF.

The chain couples TRBV27 to TRBJ1-1; a possible D gene is TRBD1 (5 bases). The germline gives CDR1 MNHEY, CDR2 SMNVEV (reference sequence). V lost 3 bases and J lost 2, with 16 bases in between. The CDR3 length is 16 residues. The CDR3 loop reads CASSFGGGRVNTEAFF. The CDR3 DNA follows: TGTGCCAGCAGTTTCGGGGGTGGACGGGTAAACACTGAAGCTTTCTTT.